The 6 T cell receptor beta chains given below trace back to one sample, sequenced in a study of OX40 agonist ivuxolimab in advanced cancers. This table comes from immunoSEQ multiplex PCR, and its TCRdb copy is limited to in-frame clones, with some not included. The table lists about 65,000 clones, approximately 90% of them singletons. This specimen was CD4+ or CD8+ T cells sorted from blood, taken in a trial of the OX40 agonist ivuxolimab. Every receptor here comes from an adult with an advanced solid tumor such as melanoma, head and neck, liver or kidney cancer.

This chain joins TRBV29-1 and TRBJ1-2, with D possibly TRBD1 on 6 matching bases. V lost 6 bases and J 0 bases, leaving 8 bases between the germline ends. The CDR3 covers 12 residues. From germline, CDR1 is SQVTM and CDR2 ANQGSEA. The CDR3 nucleotides read TGCAGCGTCAACAGGGCTAACTATGGCTACACCTTC. As protein: CSVNRANYGYTF. The whole variable domain, remainder taken from reference TRBV29-1 and TRBJ1-2, is SAVISQKPSRDICQRGTSLTIQCQVDSQVTMMFWYRQQPGQSLTLIATANQGSEATYESGFVIDKFPISRPNLTFSTLTVSNMSPEDSSIYLCSVNRANYGYTFGSGTRLTVV.

This chain connects TRBV5-5 to TRBJ2-5, with TRBD2 matching over 7 bases. The trim removed 0 bases at V and 2 bases at J, leaving 7 bases unmatched. CDR1 and CDR2 from the germline V gene are SGHKS and YYEKEE (reference sequence). This CDR3 comprises 16 residues. As DNA, the CDR3 is TGTGCCAGCAGCTTGGGCGGCGGGGGTTCTCAAGAGACCCAGTACTTC. Protein: CASSLGGGGSQETQYF.

The chain joins TRBV27 to TRBJ2-5, with unresolved D. Germline CDR1 MNHEY, CDR2 SMNVEV (reference sequence). With 2 bases removed from V and 0 bases from J, the gap between germline ends came to 7 bases. The CDR3 has 14 residues. The CDR3 coding sequence is TGTGCCAGCAGTTTAAAAAAATACCAAGAGACCCAGTACTTC. Translating it yields CASSLKKYQETQYF.

The rearrangement uses TRBV6-5 and TRBJ2-6, with a possible D match to TRBD2 (5 bases). Germline lookup yields CDR1 MNHEY and CDR2 SVGAGI. V was trimmed by 6 bases and J by 5 bases, leaving 14 bases between them. This CDR3 has 15 residues. For the CDR3, the DNA is TGTGCCAGCAGCCCCTCGGGGATTCGGGCCAACGTCCTGACTTTC. Residues: CASSPSGIRANVLTF.

The chain is built from TRBV18 and TRBJ2-1; TRBD2 is a possible D gene (6 bases). Germline CDR1 KGHSH, CDR2 LQKENI. The ends were cut back, 3 bases at V and 3 bases at J, with 9 bases in the middle. The length of the CDR3 is 14 residues. The chain's CDR3 is CASSPGGLYNEQFF. The CDR3 DNA sequence: TGTGCCAGCTCACCGGGGGGTCTCTACAATGAGCAGTTCTTC.

The chain is built from TRBV7-9 and TRBJ1-2; D perhaps matches TRBD1 (6 bases). The CDR3 extends over 12 amino acids. With 10 bases removed from V and 6 bases from J, the gap between germline ends came to 15 bases. The germline V gene encodes CDR1 SEHNR and CDR2 FQNEAQ (reference sequence). Here the CDR3 reads CATQRQDDGYTF. In nucleotides, the CDR3 is TGTGCCACTCAACGACAGGACGATGGCTACACCTTC.